These 25 T cell receptor beta chains came from one sample sequenced in a study of tumor-infiltrating lymphocytes in primary liver carcinoma. Alongside blood RNA obtained from unsorted whole blood, germline DNA was also extracted. With roughly 540 ng total RNA as template and a constant-region primer, TCR beta cDNA was made. Amplification in three nested multiplex PCR rounds with slightly modified ARM-PCR gave rise to TCR beta libraries. A C-beta reverse primer and TRBV1-TRBV30 forward primers served in each of the first two PCR rounds, at about 10 cycles apiece. TCRdb processed the multiplex PCR reads anew with MiXCR; each CDR3 protein has one entry. The sample yields approximately 320,000 distinct CDR3 sequences, about 50% seen once. The sequenced material came from peripheral blood. The origin of the receptors is a woman under 40 with primary liver carcinoma and hepatitis B virus infection.

The J gene is TRBJ2-2, the V gene TRBV6-1; tentatively, D is TRBD1 (6 bases). Looked up from germline, CDR1 is MNHNS and CDR2 is SASEGT. Trimming stripped 7 bases from V and 10 bases from J, with 19 bases between. The length of the CDR3 is 14 residues. CDR3 residues: CASNPRGTIEELFF. The CDR3 coding sequence is TGTGCCAGCAACCCCCGAGGGACAATAGAGGAGCTGTTTTTT.

This clonotype appeared a single time. This CDR3 fails to terminate in the conserved phenylalanine or tryptophan, so it likely reflects a read error. The gene calls are TRBV11-1 and TRBJ2-7; the D gene is possibly TRBD2 (5 bases). This CDR3 has 13 residues. The V and J ends lost 6 bases and 1 base respectively, with 10 bases between them. Germline lookup yields CDR1 SGHAT and CDR2 FQDESV (reference sequence). The chain's CDR3 is CASSRTRSYEQYL. In DNA, the CDR3 is TGTGCCAGCAGTCGTACTAGATCCTACGAGCAGTACTTA.

The chain combines TRBV2 with TRBJ2-2; D is uncertain. V gave up 4 bases and J gave up 9 bases, with 18 bases separating them. Germline CDR1 is SNHLY and CDR2 is FYNNEI. The CDR3 totals 15 residues. CDR3 DNA sequence: TGTGCCAGCAGTGTATACTCCCCAGTGGAAAGGGAGCTGTTTTTT. Translation gives CASSVYSPVERELFF.

In this sample, this clonotype turned up a few times. This chain uses TRBV12-3 or TRBV12-4 with TRBJ1-3, with unresolved D. The V end lost 7 bases, the J end lost 1 base, and 5 bases lay between the germline ends. CDR3 length equals 12 residues. The CDR3 DNA follows: TGTGCCAGCAACTGGTCTGGAAACACCATATATTTT. This sequence encodes CASNWSGNTIYF.

To note about this clonotype: An end of the junction does not agree with germline; a read error may underlie this. The chain uses TRBV11-2 and TRBJ1-5, with TRBD1 identical over 10 bases. The V gene's germline CDR1 is SGHAT and CDR2 FQNNGV. This CDR3 region has 15 residues. CDR3: CASGLGTGDNQPQHF. CDR3 in DNA: TGTGCCAGCGGCTTGGGGACAGGGGATAATCAGCCCCAGCACTTT.

This chain uses TRBV6-6 with TRBJ2-7, with TRBD2 as a possible D gene (6 bases). Trimming cost V 10 bases and J 1 base, with 17 bases left between them. Germline CDR1 and CDR2: MNHNY and SVGAGI (reference sequence). CDR3 length: 14 residues. The CDR3 sequence: CANTPRERSYEQYF. As DNA, the CDR3 is TGTGCCAACACTCCCCGGGAGAGGTCCTACGAGCAGTACTTC.

Note on this clonotype: A much larger clone sits a single nucleotide away, making a read error possible. The chain is built from TRBV6-2 or TRBV6-3 and TRBJ2-2; possible D gene TRBD2, 6 bases. CDR3 length: 16 residues. The germline gives CDR1 MNHEY, CDR2 SVGEGT. As DNA, the CDR3 is TGTGCCAACAGTTATCGCGGGGCCCGCGGCACCGGGGAGCTGTTTTTT. This translates into CANSYRGARGTGELFF.

On this clonotype itself: The junction and the germline gene differ at one end; a read error may be behind it. The V and J genes are TRBV6-5 and TRBJ2-3; D perhaps matches TRBD2 (6 bases). This CDR3 spans 14 amino acids. Germline V gives CDR1 MNHEY, CDR2 SVGAGI. The CDR3 nucleotides are TGTGCCACCAGTTATAGCGGATTCACAGATACGCAGTATTTT. Translating it yields CATSYSGFTDTQYF.

Details on this clonotype: One end of the junction does not line up with germline, which may come from a read error. The chain combines TRBV11-2 with TRBJ2-5, with TRBD2 matching 8 bases. Germline loops: CDR1 SGHAT, CDR2 FQNNGV. CDR3 length: 18 amino acids. CDR3 sequence (DNA): TGTGTCAGCAGCATATCCGGGACTAGTGGGGGGAAAAGGGAGACCCAGTACTTC. Protein: CVSSISGTSGGKRETQYF.

Details on this clonotype: A read error may explain this, as a much larger clone is one base away. The gene calls are TRBV4-2 and TRBJ2-1; the match to TRBD2 covers 13 bases. The CDR3 runs 19 residues. Germline CDR1 is LGHNA and CDR2 is YNFKEQ. The CDR3 spells CAGSQDRGRTSGRVGEQFF. CDR3 bases: TGTGCCGGCAGCCAAGATCGGGGTCGGACTAGCGGGAGAGTAGGTGAGCAGTTCTTC.

V gene TRBV12-3 or TRBV12-4 combines with J gene TRBJ1-5; 8 bases agree with TRBD1. The CDR3 is made up of 17 amino acids. V was pared by 8 bases and J by 7 bases, with 19 bases of the junction left unmatched. This CDR3 reads CASFSGTGPFQLQPQHF. The CDR3 nucleotides are TGTGCCAGCTTCTCCGGGACAGGTCCCTTTCAGTTGCAGCCCCAGCATTTT.

As to this clonotype: The junction shows a germline mismatch at one end, possibly a read error. The V and J genes are TRBV6-5 and TRBJ2-7; a weak D match, TRBD1 (6 bases). The germline gives CDR1 MNHEY, CDR2 SVGAGI. The CDR3 is made up of 15 amino acids. CDR3 residues: CASSQKDSSSYEQYF. The CDR3 DNA reads TGTGCCAGCAGTCAGAAGGACAGCAGCTCCTACGAGCAATACTTC.

The J gene is TRBJ2-1, the V gene TRBV30, with 11 bases lining up with TRBD2. Germline V CDR1 and CDR2: GTSNPN, SVGIG (reference sequence). With V trimmed by 0 bases and J by 10 bases, 14 bases remained unmatched. The CDR3 runs 17 residues. As DNA, the CDR3 is TGTGCCTGGAGTGTAAGGATAGCGGGAGGGCCAAGTATGGAGCAGTTCTTC. Its protein product is CAWSVRIAGGPSMEQFF.

The CDR3 loop is CASSHGLSPDTQYF. The CDR3 DNA follows: TGCGCCAGTAGCCATGGACTATCTCCAGATACGCAGTATTTT. The rearrangement joins TRBV5-1 to TRBJ2-3; possibly TRBD2 for D (6 bases). Germline V gives CDR1 SGHRS, CDR2 YFSETQ. Trimming stripped 8 bases from V and 4 bases from J, with 17 bases between. The CDR3 consists of 14 residues.

The chain employs TRBV7-9 and TRBJ1-6; D gene unclear. CDR1 is SEHNR, CDR2 FQNEAQ, per germline (reference sequence). The CDR3 extends over 15 amino acids. The germline V and J ends were trimmed by 2 bases and 7 bases, with 12 bases remaining between them. The DNA for the CDR3 is TGTGCCAGCAGCTTACTAGGGCGCTTAAATTCACCCCTCCACTTT. Its translation is CASSLLGRLNSPLHF.

This clonotype has just a few counts. The chain employs TRBV7-9 and TRBJ1-4, with 7 positions matching TRBD1. The CDR3 runs 16 residues. CDR1 and CDR2 from the germline V gene are SEHNR and FQNEAQ (reference sequence). V lost 2 bases and J lost 1; bases outside the gene matches: 4. CDR3 protein: CASSLTGEGTNEKLFF. CDR3 in DNA: TGTGCCAGCAGCTTAACAGGGGAGGGAACTAATGAAAAACTGTTTTTT.

The chain combines TRBV7-3 with TRBJ2-4; no clear D. The CDR3 covers 13 residues. Trimming stripped 0 bases from V and 7 bases from J, with 7 bases between. Per germline, CDR1 SGHTA and CDR2 FQGTGA. The CDR3 region has the DNA TGTGCCAGCAGCTTAACTGGGGATAACATTCAGTACTTC. It yields the protein CASSLTGDNIQYF.

As to this clonotype: Lacking the conserved final phenylalanine or tryptophan, this CDR3 likely reflects a read error. The chain has TRBV10-2 and TRBJ1-5; unclear D gene. Germline CDR1 reads WSHSY; CDR2 reads SAAADI. This CDR3 has 13 amino acids. As DNA, the CDR3 is TGCACCAGCAGTGTAGGGAAAAATCAGCCCCAGCATTCT. Encoded protein: CTSSVGKNQPQHS.

Points on this clonotype: The junction shows a germline mismatch at one end, possibly a read error. The chain joins TRBV5-6 to TRBJ2-5, with TRBD2 matching 7 bases. This CDR3 contains 13 residues. The germline V gene has CDR1 SGHDT and CDR2 YYEEEE. As DNA, the CDR3 is TGTGCCAACAGCTCCACTAGCGCAGAGACCCAGTACTTC. Its protein product is CANSSTSAETQYF.

V is TRBV12-3 or TRBV12-4 and J is TRBJ1-5; D not certain. The length of the CDR3 is 12 residues. The ends were cut back, 8 bases at V and 6 bases at J, with 11 bases in the middle. For the CDR3, the DNA is TGTGCCAGCTCTTTATACCTTCAGCCCCAGCATTTT. Its protein product is CASSLYLQPQHF.

Concerning this clonotype: A read error may produce the germline difference seen at one junction end. The chain joins TRBV7-8 to TRBJ2-2, with 10 nucleotides matching TRBD2. The CDR3 runs to 16 residues. Germline loops: CDR1 SGHVS, CDR2 FQNEAQ. CDR3 residues: CASSPQREGRVGELLF. The DNA of the CDR3 is TGTGCCAGCAGTCCCCAGCGGGAGGGCCGTGTCGGGGAGCTGCTTTTT.

V gene TRBV19 combines with J gene TRBJ2-2; either TRBD1 or TRBD2 may fit D (6 bases each). The germline V gene has CDR1 LNHDA and CDR2 SQIVND (reference sequence). V was shortened by 7 bases and J by 3 bases, with 12 bases between the two germline ends. The CDR3 contains 14 residues. This chain's CDR3 is CASTPRGHTGELFF. For the CDR3, the DNA is TGTGCCAGTACCCCACGGGGGCACACCGGGGAGCTGTTTTTT.

The sample holds many counts of this clonotype. The chain links TRBV12-3 or TRBV12-4 to TRBJ2-3; 9 bases map to TRBD1. V trimming: 1 base; J trimming: 3 bases; junction bases outside the gene matches: 2. The CDR3 has 15 amino acids. As DNA, the CDR3 is TGTGCCAGCAGTTTAGGGGACAGGGATACAGATACGCAGTATTTT. Translation: CASSLGDRDTDTQYF.

The V call is TRBV20-1, the J call TRBJ2-3; possible D gene TRBD2, 6 bases. Trimming took 1 base from V and 6 from J, leaving 17 bases between them. Germline loops: CDR1 DFQATT, CDR2 SNEGSKA (reference sequence). This CDR3 is built from 15 residues. As DNA, the CDR3 is TGCAGTGCTAGAGTGACTTGGAAGAGCGGGGATACGCAGTATTTT. This sequence encodes CSARVTWKSGDTQYF.

To note about this clonotype: The missing conserved phenylalanine or tryptophan at the end of this CDR3 makes a read error likely. The CDR3: CTSYEGGSPYNEQFL. Written as DNA, the CDR3 is TGTACCTCCTACGAAGGCGGGAGTCCCTACAATGAGCAGTTCTTA. The chain carries TRBV5-4 and TRBJ2-1, with TRBD2 matching 7 bases. The CDR3 has 15 residues. Germline CDR1 and CDR2: SGHNT and YYREEE (reference sequence).